Each of the 31 T cell receptor beta chains below was sequenced from the same sample in a study of blood T cell repertoires in COVID-19. TCRdb keeps only in-frame clones here, not all; method: immunoSEQ multiplex PCR. The data contain 65,000 to 75,000 clones, nearly 90% of them singletons. The sample was peripheral blood. The receptors come from a woman aged 45 to 65 with active COVID-19.

This clone occurred a few times. The CDR3 region has the DNA TGTGCCAGCTGGAATGGACAGTTTGGTGGCAATCAGCCCCAGCATTTT. Its translation: CASWNGQFGGNQPQHF. V gene TRBV2 combines with J gene TRBJ1-5; a weak D match, TRBD1 (6 bases). Trimming cost V 8 bases and J 2 bases, with 19 bases left between them. The CDR3 covers 16 residues. CDR1 is SNHLY, CDR2 FYNNEI, per germline. Using reference TRBV2 and TRBJ1-5 for the parts outside the CDR3, the full variable domain is EPEVTQTPSHQVTQMGQEVILRCVPISNHLYFYWYRQILGQKVEFLVSFYNNEISEKSEIFDDQFSVERPDGSNFTLKIRSTKLEDSAMYFCASWNGQFGGNQPQHFGDGTRLSIL.

The J gene is TRBJ2-7, the V gene TRBV18, with D uncertain. The CDR3 consists of 14 residues. The germline V and J ends were trimmed by 4 bases and 6 bases, with 16 bases remaining between them. Germline V lookup: CDR1 KGHSH, CDR2 LQKENI. The CDR3 coding sequence is TGTGCCAGCTCACTCGCCCGGCAGGTCGGCGAGCAGTACTTC. It is translated as CASSLARQVGEQYF.

The table lists this clone with a few counts. V is TRBV7-9 and J is TRBJ2-1; D is ambiguous. Trimming cost V 2 bases and J 0 bases, with 11 bases left between them. The CDR3 sequence is 16 residues long. Germline V gives CDR1 SEHNR, CDR2 FQNEAQ (reference sequence). CDR3 region: CASSLTAYLSYNEQFF. Written as DNA, the CDR3 is TGTGCCAGCAGCTTAACTGCCTACCTCTCCTACAATGAGCAGTTCTTC.

The chain couples TRBV6-5 to TRBJ2-7; D might be TRBD1 (5 bases). Looked up from germline, CDR1 is MNHEY and CDR2 is SVGAGI. The CDR3 has 14 residues. Between the trimmed V and J ends, which lost 2 bases and 3 bases, there was a span of 11 bases. CDR3 sequence (DNA): TGTGCCAGCAGTTACCGAGACAGTCACTACGAGCAGTACTTC. It translates to CASSYRDSHYEQYF.

The genes are TRBV9 and TRBJ2-1; D possibly corresponds to TRBD2 (5 bases). Germline V gives CDR1 SGDLS, CDR2 YYNGEE. The length of the CDR3 is 13 residues. Trimming removed 3 bases at V and 8 bases at J, with 12 bases between. As DNA, the CDR3 is TGTGCCAGCAGCGAAGGTCCCGGGGATGAGCAGTTCTTC. Its protein is CASSEGPGDEQFF. The entire variable domain, with the rest obtained from reference TRBV9 and TRBJ2-1, is as follows: DSGVTQTPKHLITATGQRVTLRCSPRSGDLSVYWYQQSLDQGLQFLIQYYNGEERAKGNILERFSAQQFPDLHSELNLSSLELGDSALYFCASSEGPGDEQFFGPGTRLTVL.

This sequence joins TRBV12-3 or TRBV12-4 and TRBJ2-5; D is perhaps TRBD1 (6 bases). Near its end, the DNA agrees better with TRBJ2-7, so the J call may be wrong. The CDR3 spans 13 residues. The CDR3 nucleotides are TGTGCCAGCAGTGTCGGACAGTCCTACGAGCAGTACTTC. Its protein is CASSVGQSYEQYF.

The chain employs TRBV27 and TRBJ1-2; 7 positions agree with TRBD1. This CDR3 has 16 residues. Losses at the gene ends were 3 bases for V and 4 bases for J; bases not matched to a gene: 11. Germline V gives CDR1 MNHEY, CDR2 SMNVEV (reference sequence). CDR3 protein: CASSFHLTTGSYGYTF. CDR3 nucleotides: TGTGCCAGCAGTTTCCACCTGACGACAGGGTCCTATGGCTACACCTTC.

The chain employs TRBV6-5 and TRBJ2-1, with D unresolved. V lost 4 bases and J lost 5, with 3 bases in between. The CDR3 sequence is 11 residues long. In germline, CDR1 is MNHEY, CDR2 SVGAGI. This CDR3 reads CASSFNNEQFF. CDR3 DNA: TGTGCCAGCAGTTTCAACAATGAGCAGTTCTTC.

The chain employs TRBV5-1 and TRBJ2-2, with TRBD2 identical over 15 bases. V shed 4 bases, J shed 5 bases, and the junction held 9 bases outside the gene matches. The CDR3 loop spans 18 amino acids. CDR1 and CDR2 from the germline V gene are SGHRS and YFSETQ. The CDR3 loop reads CASSPPGLAGGGTGELFF. CDR3 sequence (DNA): TGCGCCAGCAGCCCACCGGGACTAGCGGGAGGTGGTACCGGGGAGCTGTTTTTT.

The J gene is TRBJ2-6, the V gene TRBV4-1; a possible D gene is TRBD2 (6 bases). The ends were cut back, 3 bases at V and 0 bases at J, with 15 bases in the middle. Germline CDR1 MGHRA, CDR2 YSYEKL. This CDR3 has 18 amino acids. CDR3 coding DNA: TGCGCCAGCAGCCACAATCCCGGGACTCTCTCTGGGGCCAACGTCCTGACTTTC. It yields the protein CASSHNPGTLSGANVLTF.

This chain joins TRBV5-4 and TRBJ2-1; unclear D gene. CDR1 SGHNT and CDR2 YYREEE come from the germline V gene (reference sequence). There are 15 residues in the CDR3. Trimming removed 1 base at V and 7 bases at J, with 15 bases between. For the CDR3, the DNA is TGTGCCAGCAGCTTGAGGCGGCCCGCCGGGAATGAGCAGTTCTTC. It specifies CASSLRRPAGNEQFF. Full variable domain (remainder filled in from reference TRBV5-4 and TRBJ2-1): ETGVTQSPTHLIKTRGQQVTLRCSSQSGHNTVSWYQQALGQGPQFIFQYYREEENGRGNFPPRFSGLQFPNYSSELNVNALELDDSALYLCASSLRRPAGNEQFFGPGTRLTVL.

The rearrangement links TRBV7-9 to TRBJ2-1; 11 bases fit TRBD2. The CDR3 runs 14 residues. Trimming removed 7 bases from V and 6 bases from J; junction bases left unmatched: 5. Germline loops: CDR1 SEHNR, CDR2 FQNEAQ (reference sequence). The CDR3 spells CASTLAGGRNEQFF. The CDR3 nucleotides read TGTGCCAGCACCCTAGCGGGAGGTCGCAATGAGCAGTTCTTC.

The chain links TRBV3-1 (or the pseudogene TRBV3-2) to TRBJ1-4; 8 positions agree with TRBD1. After removal of 6 bases from V and 7 bases from J, the junction contained 7 bases not matched to a gene. The CDR3 is 14 amino acids. Germline V CDR1 and CDR2: LGHDT, YNNKEL (reference sequence). The CDR3 sequence is CASRDTGGGEKLFF. The DNA of the CDR3 is TGTGCCAGCAGGGACACAGGGGGGGGTGAAAAACTGTTTTTT.

CDR3 nucleotides: TGTGCCAGCCGAGTATCGAGCGGGGAGCTGTTTTTT. Its protein product is CASRVSSGELFF. The V and J genes are TRBV7-3 and TRBJ2-2; D uncertain. V lost 8 bases to trimming and J lost 7 bases, with 11 bases between them. Germline loops: CDR1 SGHTA, CDR2 FQGTGA. This CDR3 has 12 residues.

The genes are TRBV6-5 and TRBJ1-1, with 12 bases that match TRBD1. The CDR3 is 13 residues long. The germline gives CDR1 MNHEY, CDR2 SVGAGI. Trimming took 2 bases from V and 10 from J; bases not matched to a gene: 2. CDR3 DNA: TGTGCCAGCAGTTACGGGACAGGGGGCTCAGCTTTCTTT. Residues: CASSYGTGGSAFF.

The CDR3, as DNA: TGCAGCGTTGATTCGGGGTCAGATACGCAGTATTTT. Translation: CSVDSGSDTQYF. The chain carries TRBV29-1 and TRBJ2-3; D is perhaps TRBD2 (5 bases). The CDR3 is 12 residues long. V lost 3 bases, J lost 4 bases, and 8 bases lay in between. Germline CDR1 SQVTM, CDR2 ANQGSEA.

This chain joins TRBV28 and TRBJ2-7, with a weak D call TRBD1 (6 bases). This CDR3 comprises 15 residues. Germline V gene sequence: CDR1 MDHEN, CDR2 SYDVKM. V dropped 3 bases and J dropped 1 base, with 13 bases sitting between them. Here the CDR3 DNA reads TGTGCCAGCAGTTTGAAGGCAGGGGAGTCCTACGAGCAGTACTTC. As protein: CASSLKAGESYEQYF.

This chain connects TRBV19 to TRBJ2-5; 7 bases fit TRBD2. Germline CDR1 reads LNHDA; CDR2 reads SQIVND (reference sequence). The CDR3 spans 12 residues. V lost 5 bases and J lost 5; bases outside the gene matches: 2. CDR3 in DNA: TGTGCCAGTAGTGACGGGAGGGAGACCCAGTACTTC. Amino acid sequence: CASSDGRETQYF.

This chain joins TRBV6-1 and TRBJ2-5; 7 bases are shared with TRBD2. Germline V CDR1 and CDR2: MNHNS, SASEGT. J lost 4 bases, V lost 0 bases, and 8 bases had no gene match. CDR3 size: 16 residues. The CDR3 DNA sequence: TGTGCCAGCAGTGAAGCTGGCGGGAGAGTAGGAGAGACCCAGTACTTC. Encoded protein: CASSEAGGRVGETQYF.

The rearrangement links TRBV9 to TRBJ1-5, with 8 bases that match TRBD1. The length of the CDR3 is 14 residues. J lost 8 bases, V lost 4 bases, and 8 bases had no gene match. Per the germline V gene, CDR1 is SGDLS and CDR2 is YYNGEE. The CDR3: CASSPGQGGEPQHF. CDR3 nucleotides: TGTGCCAGCAGCCCCGGACAGGGTGGGGAGCCCCAGCATTTT.

The V and J genes are TRBV6-1 and TRBJ2-1, with a tentative D call TRBD2 (6 bases). The germline V and J ends were trimmed by 3 bases and 4 bases, with 7 bases remaining between them. The CDR3 length is 13 residues. The germline CDR1 and CDR2 sequences are MNHNS and SASEGT. CDR3 bases: TGTGCCAGCAGTGAGGGACTTTACAATGAGCAGTTCTTC. Its translation: CASSEGLYNEQFF.

The V call is TRBV5-1, the J call TRBJ2-1; 9 bases align to TRBD1. This CDR3 has 15 amino acids. V was pared by 3 bases and J by 8 bases, with 9 bases of the junction left unmatched. The V gene's germline CDR1 is SGHRS and CDR2 YFSETQ. The CDR3 is CASSYPGQGSDEQFF. The CDR3 DNA follows: TGCGCCAGCAGCTATCCGGGACAGGGCTCGGATGAGCAGTTCTTC.

The V gene is TRBV6-5, the J gene TRBJ2-3; D is possibly TRBD2 (5 bases). V lost 5 bases, J lost 4 bases, and 13 bases lay in between. Germline V gene data show CDR1 as MNHEY and CDR2 as SVGAGI. The CDR3 is made up of 14 amino acids. The CDR3 reads CASSLSDDPDTQYF. The CDR3, as DNA: TGTGCCAGCAGTCTTAGCGACGACCCAGATACGCAGTATTTT.

The chain has TRBV5-1 and TRBJ1-5; D might be TRBD1 (5 bases). This CDR3 is built from 16 residues. Deletions cut 4 bases from V and 1 base from J, with 15 bases between. Looked up from germline, CDR1 is SGHRS and CDR2 is YFSETQ. The CDR3 region has the DNA TGCGCCAGCAGCCCAGACAGTCCAGGGAGCAATCAGCCCCAGCATTTT. It encodes CASSPDSPGSNQPQHF.

The gene calls are TRBV7-9 and TRBJ2-5; a possible D gene is TRBD2 (7 bases). Between the trimmed V and J ends, which lost 5 bases and 5 bases, there was a span of 18 bases. The CDR3 covers 15 residues. CDR1 SEHNR and CDR2 FQNEAQ come from the germline V gene (reference sequence). CDR3 nucleotides: TGTGCCAGCAGCCCGGGGGCGGGAGCGGTGGAGACCCAGTACTTC. Its protein product is CASSPGAGAVETQYF.

The V gene is TRBV10-2, the J gene TRBJ2-5; possibly TRBD2 for D (5 bases). Germline loops: CDR1 WSHSY, CDR2 SAAADI. V lost 8 bases and J 5 bases, leaving 9 bases between the germline ends. This CDR3 spans 11 amino acids. The CDR3 is CASGWEETQYF. DNA for the CDR3: TGCGCCAGCGGGTGGGAGGAGACCCAGTACTTC.

V usage is TRBV14 and J usage is TRBJ1-1; tentatively, D is TRBD1 (6 bases). CDR1 SGHDN and CDR2 FVKESK come from the germline V gene. This CDR3 is built from 14 residues. Trimming pared 1 base from V and 4 bases from J, leaving 10 bases between. The CDR3 here is CASSQAQGSTEAFF. In nucleotides, the CDR3 is TGTGCCAGCAGCCAAGCTCAGGGGAGCACTGAAGCTTTCTTT.

This chain connects TRBV14 to TRBJ2-7, with 7 bases matching TRBD1. This CDR3 is 14 amino acids long. Germline V gene lookup returns CDR1 SGHDN and CDR2 FVKESK. The trim removed 5 bases at V and 3 bases at J, leaving 7 bases unmatched. The CDR3 protein is CASSYRDSNYEQYF. Written as DNA, the CDR3 is TGTGCCAGCAGCTACAGGGACAGTAACTACGAGCAGTACTTC.

The rearrangement joins TRBV2 to TRBJ2-1; TRBD2 aligns across 9 bases. V gave up 10 bases and J gave up 7 bases; unmatched junction bases: 20. Germline V gives CDR1 SNHLY, CDR2 FYNNEI. This CDR3 is 17 amino acids long. DNA of the CDR3: TGTGCCACCCGAGGATCGGGCCTGCGGGAGGGAATTAATGAGCAGTTCTTC. This translates into CATRGSGLREGINEQFF. The full variable domain, in which reference TRBV2 and TRBJ2-1 provide the parts outside the CDR3, is EPEVTQTPSHQVTQMGQEVILRCVPISNHLYFYWYRQILGQKVEFLVSFYNNEISEKSEIFDDQFSVERPDGSNFTLKIRSTKLEDSAMYFCATRGSGLREGINEQFFGPGTRLTVL.

CDR3 in DNA: TGTGCCAGCAGCTTAATGGGCTCGGTCGGGGCCGGGGAGCTGTTTTTT. Encoded protein: CASSLMGSVGAGELFF. The chain carries TRBV7-3 and TRBJ2-2; a possible D gene is TRBD2 (5 bases). Trimming pared 1 base from V and 6 bases from J, leaving 15 bases between. The length of the CDR3 is 16 residues. Looked up from germline, CDR1 is SGHTA and CDR2 is FQGTGA.

The chain's CDR3 is CSALAPYEQYF. CDR3 nucleotide sequence: TGCAGCGCACTAGCTCCCTACGAGCAGTACTTC. The V call is TRBV29-1, the J call TRBJ2-7; TRBD2 might be the D (6 bases). V was shortened by 7 bases and J by 2 bases, with 9 bases between the two germline ends. CDR3 length equals 11 residues. Looked up from germline, CDR1 is SQVTM and CDR2 is ANQGSEA.